This entry is about one TCR beta chain. The antigen is undetermined. Clones were sequenced by immunoSEQ multiplex PCR, and TCRdb holds only the in-frame ones, with some missing. The sample has about 160,000 clones; 90% to 95% are singletons. The CDR3 length is 12 residues. The V and J ends lost 0 bases and 4 bases respectively, with 4 bases between them. CDR1 is SGHRS, CDR2 YFSETQ, per germline. This specimen comes from a study of T cell responses to AZD1222 COVID-19 vaccine. Study results and caveats: Elevations in Spike-specific TCR breadth and depth followed administration of two AZD1222 doses. Only a handful of AZD1222 recipients, several in all, had baseline seropositivity. Clonal diversity may have been underestimated, and the donors were mostly white British, with more females than males.

The source of this sequence is an adult who received the AZD1222 COVID-19 vaccine. The starting material was peripheral blood, obtained 28 days after the second AZD1222 dose. The chain couples TRBV5-1 to TRBJ1-2; D remains unclear. The CDR3 is CASSLVGYGYTF. In DNA, the CDR3 is TGCGCCAGCAGCTTGGTAGGCTATGGCTACACCTTC.